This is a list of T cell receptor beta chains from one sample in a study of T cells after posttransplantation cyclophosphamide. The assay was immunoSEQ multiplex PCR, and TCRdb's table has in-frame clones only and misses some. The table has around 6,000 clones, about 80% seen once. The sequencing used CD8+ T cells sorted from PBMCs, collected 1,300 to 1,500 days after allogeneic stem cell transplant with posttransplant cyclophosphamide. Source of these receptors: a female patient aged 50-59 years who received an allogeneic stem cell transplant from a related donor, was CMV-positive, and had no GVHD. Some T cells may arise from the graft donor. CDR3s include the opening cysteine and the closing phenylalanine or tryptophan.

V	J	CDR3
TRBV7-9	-	CAGSGGEREGYHEQYF
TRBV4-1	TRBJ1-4	CASSQTGEESEKLFF
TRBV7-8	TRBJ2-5	CASSSGLSTVETQYF
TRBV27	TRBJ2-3	CASSLPDHRTGDADTQYF
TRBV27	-	CASSTGQFHEQYF
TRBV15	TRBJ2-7	CATSRGQGSYEQYF
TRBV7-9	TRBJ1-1	CASSVYAGTEAFF
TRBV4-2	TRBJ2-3	CASSPRTSPSDTQYF
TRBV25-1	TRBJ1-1	CASSVGRTEAFF
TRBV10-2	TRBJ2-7	CATEGQGNEQYF
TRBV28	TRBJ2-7	CASSLGLGGGYEQYF
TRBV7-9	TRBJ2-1	CASSLYRGLINEQFF
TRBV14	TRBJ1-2	CASSQVGRRVRGYTF
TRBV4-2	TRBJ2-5	CASSLGDQETQYF
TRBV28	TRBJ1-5	CASSINPRVQPQHF
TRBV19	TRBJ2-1	CASNVAGGYNEQFF
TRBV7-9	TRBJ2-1	CASSFVDYSAEQFF
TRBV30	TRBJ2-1	CAWSETSGESYNEQFF
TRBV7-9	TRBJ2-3	CASSSSGISTDTQYF
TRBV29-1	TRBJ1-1	CSVFEGQGDTEAFF
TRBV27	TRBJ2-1	CASSLSQGSGTKLFF